Sequencing of this T cell receptor (beta chain) was carried out in a study of blood T cell repertoires in COVID-19. Study background: COVID-19 samples collected from the United States, Italy and Spain covered acute and convalescent phases.

Some clones are missing from TCRdb's copy, which holds only in-frame ones; the method was immunoSEQ multiplex PCR. The data contain 150,000 to 200,000 clones, about 85% of them singletons. The CDR3 consists of 15 residues. CDR1 and CDR2 from the germline V gene are KGHDR and SFDVKD. Trimming at V came to 9 bases and at J to 4 bases, leaving 9 bases not matched to a gene. Sequences were obtained from peripheral blood. The sequence was obtained from a woman over 75 in a cohort sampled during active or convalescent COVID-19. The J gene is TRBJ2-3, the V gene TRBV24-1; 10 bases agree with TRBD1. The CDR3 region has the DNA TGTGCCACCGGGGGGGACAGGGGTTCGCCAGATACGCAGTATTTT. Its protein product is CATGGDRGSPDTQYF.